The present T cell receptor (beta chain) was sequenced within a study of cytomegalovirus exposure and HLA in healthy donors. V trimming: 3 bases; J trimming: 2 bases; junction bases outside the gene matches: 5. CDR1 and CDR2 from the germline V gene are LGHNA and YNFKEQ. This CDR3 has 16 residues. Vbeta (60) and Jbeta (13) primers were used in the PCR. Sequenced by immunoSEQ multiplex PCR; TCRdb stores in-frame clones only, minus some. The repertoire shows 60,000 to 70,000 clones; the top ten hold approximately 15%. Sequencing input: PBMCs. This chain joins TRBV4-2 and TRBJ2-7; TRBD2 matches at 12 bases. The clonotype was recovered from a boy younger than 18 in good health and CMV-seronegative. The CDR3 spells CASSQASGGATYEQYF. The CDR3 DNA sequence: TGTGCCAGCAGCCAGGCTAGCGGGGGGGCTACCTACGAGCAGTACTTC.